One TCR beta chain is described in this entry. This clone's antigen is unknown. The record has no base qualities; no much larger clone is one base away. The cohort comprised some 730 healthy bone marrow donors. Cohort members were all nominally healthy when sampled, although unrecorded immune exposures were likely present. The donor was CMV seropositive and belonged to the group of 250 to 300 seropositive cohort members. A peripheral blood sample was provided by each donor, and peripheral blood mononuclear cells were used for TCR beta sequencing. Genomic DNA was extracted from the blood cell samples with the Qiagen DNeasy Blood Extraction Kit. The source of the sample is a study of cytomegalovirus exposure and HLA in healthy donors (dated by TCRdb to about 2017). With respect to the entire study: According to an earlier analysis of 587 of the donors, about 179 million T cells yielded roughly 110 million unique TCR beta sequences and 276 Gb of sequence data. About 330 gigabases of sequencing data and 70 million to 95 million unique TCR sequences made up an early release that covered roughly 670 HLA-typed donors. Of the roughly 400 genotyped donors, roughly 80% fell in the genetic ancestry cluster associated with self-reported Caucasian donors. The study aimed to test whether signatures of past pathogen exposure could be identified by cataloging public T cell receptors. Using immunosequencing, the study profiled T cell repertoires from approximately 700 subjects and related those repertoires to cytomegalovirus serostatus. A separate validation cohort of roughly 130 different subjects was used in addition to the 666-subject first cohort. To predict cytomegalovirus infection status, the study brought together high-throughput TCR immunosequencing, statistical association of individual TCRs with disease status, and machine learning. To study patterns of TCR occurrence, a later analysis re-analyzed previously published TCR beta repertoires from hundreds of donors and added high-resolution HLA genotyping. The later analysis used no new phenotypic data to find candidate immune exposures, relying instead on TCR beta sequences and their occurrence across donors. An earlier analysis of 587 of the donors used high-throughput TCR beta sequencing to judge whether each TCR beta V gene segment behaved as functional or pseudogenic. Donor age, sex, ethnicity and CMV serostatus were collected together with the repertoire data. Genome-wide SNP genotypes for about 65% of the roughly 670 donors were used in a later genetic analysis, which treated that subset as a discovery cohort. Every repertoire in the discovery cohort had been generated on one and the same sequencing platform. HLA typing included class I and class II loci at four-digit resolution. The number of donors typed differed by locus, with about 629-640 for A, B, C, DRB1 and DQB1, 522 for DQA1, some 570 for DPA1, and under 490 for DPB1. Four or five DR-DQ haplotypes were handled as single units for association and clustering because linkage in the cohort was strong. Among 300 to 500 genotyped donors of the cohort, an average of roughly 230,000 unique TCR beta nucleotide sequences was sequenced per donor, of which about 20% were non-productive. What the study reported, not specific to this receptor: Across donors, most TCR sequences were observed very rarely, whereas some public TCRs were present in many individuals. Only TCR beta chains were sequenced in this cohort, and the absence of alpha or paired-chain data limited detectable features. A later genetic analysis associated a missense DCLRE1C variant with V-gene and J-gene trimming of TCR beta chains, and an independent cohort replicated the association. The presence/absence analyses assumed that sequencing depth was roughly uniform across donors, and that assumption may not be true. HLA typing was unavailable for some donors at each locus, so association tests used only the typed subset. The study listed 150 to 200 TCR beta chains as associated with cytomegalovirus. In both the original and validation cohorts, the classifier was reported to diagnose cytomegalovirus status with high specificity and sensitivity. In a later analysis, HLA-associated TCR beta chains showed more clonal expansion and lower generation probabilities than non-associated chains that were equally common. In vitro tests confirmed that a few of the cytomegalovirus-associated TCR beta chains recognize cytomegalovirus antigens. When HLA alleles, especially DR and DQ, strongly co-occurred, TCR associations were difficult to assign to individual alleles. Some IMGT-functional V segments, including TRBV6-2 and TRBV6-3, could not be told apart with the 87-base-pair reads, so those segments were excluded. In a later analysis, several top co-occurrence clusters were reported to appear linked to parvovirus B19, influenza, CMV and Epstein-Barr virus. In a later genetic analysis, fewer N-insertions in productive TCRs were reported among donors in an Asian-associated ancestry cluster than the 666-donor mean. A group of highly shared sequence variants was considered likely to be a technical artifact of the sequencing pipeline. Most CMV-associated TCR beta chains appeared to be HLA-restricted in a later analysis, and the HLA associations seemed to be driven largely by CMV exposure. A later analysis found that TCR association rates varied across HLA loci, with DRB1 alleles showing the most associated TCRs and HLA-C alleles the fewest. Broadly in line with IMGT annotations, most TCR beta V segments showed up in productive rearrangements about 87% or about 30% of the time in an earlier analysis of several hundred of the donors. A further reported finding was that TCR beta sequences accurately predicted the HLA-A and HLA-B alleles for most subjects in the first cohort. Immune exposure information for the cohort was limited to CMV serostatus. In a later analysis, some 18,000 TCR beta sequences were associated with specific HLA alleles at a false discovery rate of 0.05. The authors suggested that the approach could potentially be generalized to other disease states and immunological phenotypes. Correlated functional status among segregating V segments might be attributable to linkage disequilibrium, but an unknown experimental factor could not be ruled out. Because counts were too low, some 17 rarely observed V segments, including chromosome 9 orphons, were excluded from the earlier analysis of some 540 of the donors.

Compared with germline, V lacks 6 bases and J lacks 0 bases; bases without a gene match: 11. CDR1 and CDR2 (MDHEN, SYDVKM) derive from the germline V gene. From cysteine to phenylalanine, the CDR3 is 17 amino acids long. Only the CDR3 portion is preserved as DNA: 51 bases, with reading frame beginning at the first base. The library was obtained by the immunoSEQ multiplex PCR assay. A mixture of 60 forward primers for TCR Vbeta segments and 13 reverse primers for TCR Jbeta segments was used in the multiplex PCR. The CDR3 region of rearranged TCR beta genes was amplified from genomic DNA with a multiplex PCR assay. On the Illumina HiSeq System, the amplified TCR beta libraries were sequenced as 87-base-pair reads. The published analysis was carried out like this. A later analysis tallied around 87 million unique TCR beta chains across the approximately 670 repertoires, and approximately 12 million of those chains were shared by two or more donors. Raw reads were error-corrected and collapsed into unique sequences by a nearest-neighbor algorithm in which closely related sequences were merged to remove PCR and sequencing errors. CDR3 sequences were aligned to IMGT reference sequences to assign V, D and J gene segments. Each retained sequence needed at least a six-nucleotide match to both a V gene segment and a J gene segment. A rearrangement counted as productive if the CDR3 had no stop codons and remained in frame with V and J, and every other rearrangement counted as non-productive. Following IMGT convention, CDR3 was defined as the stretch from the second conserved V-encoded cysteine to the conserved J-encoded phenylalanine. Sequences without an unambiguous match to a single V gene segment were excluded from the earlier analysis of 587 of the donors. An earlier analysis of 587 of the donors called V segments functional above 56.7% productive rearrangements and segregating when the between-donor standard deviation exceeded 5%. A statistical classification framework was built for diagnosing cytomegalovirus status from the catalog of TCR beta chain sequences. In a later analysis, TCR nucleotide sequences were compared against IMGT/GENE-DB human TR gene sequences so that V and J genes could be assigned. In a later analysis, CDR3 sequences and most-parsimonious VDJ recombination scenarios were assigned using the TCRdist pipeline. In a later analysis, each TCR beta chain was defined by its CDR3 amino acid sequence together with its V-gene family, and reads lacking a unique V-gene family were excluded. A later analysis removed 592 highly shared, low-generation-probability nucleotide sequences to deal with suspected cross-contamination and a sequencing artifact. In a later analysis, a clonal expansion index was calculated for each public chain from normalized within-repertoire ranks of inferred template counts. In a later analysis, generation probabilities were computed with a VDJ recombination model fitted to out-of-frame rearrangements, and the resulting probabilities were checked against IGoR. A later analysis scored TCR-TCR, TCR-HLA and TCR-CMV co-occurrence with hypergeometric tests, applying a repertoire-size bias correction to TCR pairs. To estimate false discovery rates, a later analysis permuted the HLA or CMV assignments 20 times. In a later analysis, co-occurring TCRs were grouped with DBSCAN, and TCRdist sequence similarity was added when clustering was performed within HLA-allele-positive subsets. Co-occurrence clustering excluded repertoires with fewer than 30,000 or more than 120,000 public chains, plus five with anomalous nucleotide sharing. What TCRdb holds here is the immuneACCESS table cut down to in-frame rearrangements. Part of the clones is not present; checked against another copy, under half of the missing clones reflect an unresolved V gene, and the others are unexplained. That table supplies the V and J calls and clone size; D and trimming were determined from the DNA. This sample comprises tens of thousands of clones, more than 70% of them detected only once. Roughly 51% of the sample comes from the top ten.

This receptor was identified in a man aged 50 or older in good health and CMV-seropositive. The sample comprised PBMCs. This receptor chain uses TRBV28 and TRBJ1-3; 7 bases in the junction line up with TRBD1. The DNA reads TGTGCCAGCAGCTCTCAGGGGGACCCTAGCTCTGGAAACACCATATATTTT. Its coded protein is CASSSQGDPSSGNTIYF.